This T cell receptor (beta chain) was recovered during a study of beta chain features in type 1 diabetes. Per the germline V gene, CDR1 is MNHNS and CDR2 is SASEGT. The CDR3 sequence is 14 residues long. Germline trimming cut 10 bases from V and 6 bases from J; bases unmatched to any gene: 10. By way of CD45RO/CCR7/CD25/CD127/CD95/CD27, the CD4+ regulatory, stem cell-like memory, central memory and naive cells were sorted. Notes on the study in general: Among patients, naive, central memory and Treg TCRB repertoires appeared more similar than among healthy donors.

On this clone itself: The target antigen is unknown.

Sequencing targeted expressed TCRB transcripts, as all isolated RNA had been reverse transcribed. Profiling relied on immunoSEQ multiplex PCR, and the TCRdb table lists in-frame clones only, not all of them. Found here are about 15,000 clones, less than 45% of them singletons; the top ten hold over 0.45%. Sequenced sample: stem cell memory CD4+ T cells from blood. This sequence originates from a woman in her thirties or forties in good health. J is TRBJ2-7 and V is TRBV6-1, with 12 bases identical to TRBD2. CDR3 amino acids: CAMAPLAGGGEQYF. The DNA of the CDR3 is TGTGCCATGGCCCCACTAGCGGGGGGCGGCGAGCAGTACTTC.